Below, 16 T cell receptor beta chains from the same sample are listed, as sequenced in a study of blood T cell repertoires in COVID-19. Clones were read by immunoSEQ multiplex PCR, and TCRdb kept only the in-frame ones, dropping some. Here the sample spans about 180,000 clones, 75% to 90% being singletons. The sequenced sample consisted of peripheral blood. These receptors originate from an older woman with acute or convalescent COVID-19.

V gene TRBV28 combines with J gene TRBJ2-7; maybe TRBD2 (6 bases). The germline gives CDR1 MDHEN, CDR2 SYDVKM. The CDR3 covers 15 residues. V was cut by 7 bases and J by 4 bases, with 20 bases left in between. The CDR3 here is CASMPAQFGGYEQYF. The CDR3 DNA sequence: TGTGCCAGCATGCCCGCCCAATTCGGGGGATACGAGCAGTACTTC.

The V call is TRBV10-3, the J call TRBJ1-5; D is undetermined. CDR1 is ENHRY, CDR2 SYGVKD, per germline. V gave up 6 bases and J gave up 7 bases, with 16 bases separating them. This CDR3 region has 14 residues. CDR3 DNA: TGTGCCATCAGCCCTTCCGCGGGAGGGCAGCCCCAGCATTTT. Its translation is CAISPSAGGQPQHF.

This chain uses TRBV9 with TRBJ1-2, with 9 bases identical to TRBD1. Germline lookup yields CDR1 SGDLS and CDR2 YYNGEE. CDR3 size: 15 residues. Trimming at V came to 4 bases and at J to 5 bases, leaving 9 bases not matched to a gene. The CDR3 nucleotides read TGTGCCAGCAGCCCCCATTCCGACAGGGGGTATGGCTACACCTTC. Translated, it gives CASSPHSDRGYGYTF.

The chain uses TRBV9 and TRBJ2-6; D is undetermined. Germline CDR1 and CDR2: SGDLS and YYNGEE. There are 17 residues in the CDR3. Trimming took off 0 bases at V and 0 bases at J, with 10 bases between the two ends. CDR3 DNA sequence: TGTGCCAGCAGCGTAGCGCAGGTGACCTCTGGGGCCAACGTCCTGACTTTC. Its protein is CASSVAQVTSGANVLTF.

This clone has ten or more counts. This CDR3 reads CASSPVIALTTEAFF. The CDR3 region has the DNA TGTGCCAGCAGCCCAGTGATAGCTTTGACCACTGAAGCTTTCTTT. The J gene is TRBJ1-1, the V gene TRBV7-8; D not resolved. CDR1 is SGHVS and CDR2 is FQNEAQ in the germline V gene. Trimming pared 5 bases from V and 4 bases from J, leaving 17 bases between. This CDR3 spans 15 amino acids.

The genes are TRBV18 and TRBJ1-1, with D possibly matching TRBD1 (5 bases). The CDR3 sequence is 15 residues long. Germline V gives CDR1 KGHSH, CDR2 LQKENI. Trimming pared 3 bases from V and 3 bases from J, leaving 14 bases between. The CDR3 reads CASSPREGLYTEAFF. CDR3 bases: TGTGCCAGCTCACCTCGGGAGGGGCTATACACTGAAGCTTTCTTT.

The chain recombines TRBV6-2 or TRBV6-3 with TRBJ2-3; 8 bases align to TRBD1. Per germline, CDR1 MNHEY and CDR2 SVGEGT. V lost 4 bases to trimming and J lost 5 bases; unmatched junction nucleotides: 11. There are 16 residues in the CDR3. For the CDR3, the DNA is TGTGCCAGCAGTTTTATTGGGCAGGGGGCGATAGATACGCAGTATTTT. Its protein is CASSFIGQGAIDTQYF.

The rearrangement joins TRBV7-8 to TRBJ2-7, with TRBD2 as a possible D gene (6 bases). Trimming left V 1 base short and J 1 base short, with 8 bases between. Germline loops: CDR1 SGHVS, CDR2 FQNEAQ. This CDR3 is built from 14 residues. This CDR3 is CASSLGGGSYEQYF. The CDR3 DNA is TGTGCCAGCAGCTTAGGTGGGGGGTCCTACGAGCAGTACTTC.

The chain uses TRBV2 and TRBJ2-2; TRBD1 is a possible D gene (5 bases). V dropped 7 bases and J dropped 1 base, with 13 bases sitting between them. The CDR3 loop spans 15 amino acids. Germline assignment: CDR1 SNHLY and CDR2 FYNNEI. CDR3 region: CASTGQSQNTGELFF. The CDR3 DNA is TGTGCCAGCACCGGACAAAGCCAGAACACCGGGGAGCTGTTTTTT.

The rearrangement uses TRBV18 and TRBJ1-2, with 7 bases that match TRBD1. The length of the CDR3 is 15 residues. Germline V lookup: CDR1 KGHSH, CDR2 LQKENI. V trimming: 6 bases; J trimming: 3 bases; junction bases outside the gene matches: 10. The CDR3 sequence: CASSRRGQTDYGYTF. The CDR3, as DNA: TGTGCCAGCTCCCGCCGGGGACAGACAGACTATGGCTACACCTTC. The whole variable domain, remainder taken from reference TRBV18 and TRBJ1-2, is NAGVMQNPRHLVRRRGQEARLRCSPMKGHSHVYWYRQLPEEGLKFMVYLQKENIIDESGMPKERFSAEFPKEGPSILRIQQVVRGDSAAYFCASSRRGQTDYGYTFGSGTRLTVV.

The chain combines TRBV2 with TRBJ1-2, with TRBD1 identical over 8 bases. The junction had 6 bases not matched to a gene; V was cut back by 6 bases and J by 3 bases. The CDR3 spans 14 residues. Looked up from germline, CDR1 is SNHLY and CDR2 is FYNNEI. The CDR3 DNA follows: TGTGCCAGCAGATCGACAGGGGCAGACTATGGCTACACCTTC. Protein: CASRSTGADYGYTF.

The CDR3 sequence is CASSSRGASNQPQHF. DNA for the CDR3: TGTGCCAGCAGTTCCAGGGGGGCAAGCAATCAGCCCCAGCATTTT. This rearrangement joins TRBV6-6 to TRBJ1-5; TRBD1 agrees at 7 bases. The CDR3 is 15 residues long. Germline CDR1 and CDR2: MNHNY and SVGAGI (reference sequence). The V gene end was trimmed by 4 bases and the J gene end by 1 base; junction bases not matched to a gene: 4.

V and J are TRBV7-2 and TRBJ2-5; 8 bases are a match to TRBD1. CDR1 is SGHTA and CDR2 is FQGNSA in the germline V gene. The CDR3 runs 14 residues. Trimming removed 3 bases from V and 4 bases from J; junction bases left unmatched: 4. The CDR3 loop is CASSFSGTGETQYF. DNA for the CDR3: TGTGCCAGCAGCTTCTCCGGGACAGGAGAGACCCAGTACTTC.

The gene calls are TRBV24-1 and TRBJ1-1; maybe TRBD1 (5 bases). The CDR3 totals 13 residues. V was cut by 3 bases and J by 1 base, with 5 bases left in between. Germline V gives CDR1 KGHDR, CDR2 SFDVKD. The CDR3 sequence: CATSDGQNTEAFF. The DNA of the CDR3 is TGTGCCACCAGTGATGGACAGAACACTGAAGCTTTCTTT.

The genes are TRBV7-2 and TRBJ1-2, with 9 nucleotides matching TRBD1. Germline V gene sequence: CDR1 SGHTA, CDR2 FQGNSA. The V and J ends lost 5 bases and 2 bases, in that order; junction bases with no gene match: 3. This CDR3 region has 14 residues. In DNA, the CDR3 is TGTGCCAGCAGCACCGGACAGGGGAACTATGGCTACACCTTC. Amino acids: CASSTGQGNYGYTF.

V gene TRBV24-1 combines with J gene TRBJ1-2; tentatively, D is TRBD1 (5 bases). Germline CDR1 reads KGHDR; CDR2 reads SFDVKD. V was trimmed by 5 bases and J by 0 bases, leaving 18 bases between them. There are 17 residues in the CDR3. The CDR3 region is CATSVSLRRGPNYGYTF. DNA for the CDR3: TGTGCCACCAGTGTTTCACTACGGAGGGGACCTAACTATGGCTACACCTTC.